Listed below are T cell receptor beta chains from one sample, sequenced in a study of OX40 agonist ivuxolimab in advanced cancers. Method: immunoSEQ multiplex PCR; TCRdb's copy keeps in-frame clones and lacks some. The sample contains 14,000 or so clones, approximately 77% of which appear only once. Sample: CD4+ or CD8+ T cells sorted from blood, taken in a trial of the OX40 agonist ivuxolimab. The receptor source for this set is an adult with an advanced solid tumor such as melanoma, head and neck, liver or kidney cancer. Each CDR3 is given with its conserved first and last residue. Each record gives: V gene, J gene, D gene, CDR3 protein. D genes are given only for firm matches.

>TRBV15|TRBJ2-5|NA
CATSSPTAQLLGETQYF
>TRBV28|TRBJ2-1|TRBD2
CASSPRREGSSYNEQFF
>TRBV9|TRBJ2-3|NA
CASSQSPASTDTQYF
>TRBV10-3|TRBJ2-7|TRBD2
CATAGGERSSYEQYF
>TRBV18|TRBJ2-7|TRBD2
CASSEGLAEQYF
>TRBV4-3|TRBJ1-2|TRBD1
CASSQDPGGGSYGYTF
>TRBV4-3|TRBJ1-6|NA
CASSQDSARRNSPLHF
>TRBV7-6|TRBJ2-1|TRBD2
CASSIGTSGFSSYNEQFF
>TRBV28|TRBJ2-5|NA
CASSFGGSLQETQYF
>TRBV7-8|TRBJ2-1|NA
CASSLAGRSNYEQFF
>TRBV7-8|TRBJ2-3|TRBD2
CASSFGGGRDTQYF
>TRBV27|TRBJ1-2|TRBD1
CASSSGSGQHNYGYTF
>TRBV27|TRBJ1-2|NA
CASSLGPSIGYTF
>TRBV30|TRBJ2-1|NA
CAWIRGDYNEQFF
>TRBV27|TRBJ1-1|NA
CASSVQGPIAAFF
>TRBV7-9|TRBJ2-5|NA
CASSLTEEETQYF
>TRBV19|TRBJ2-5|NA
CASSTPGSQETQYF
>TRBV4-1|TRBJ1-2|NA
CASSQAGQIHGYTF
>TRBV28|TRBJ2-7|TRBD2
CASSFVGGSEQYF
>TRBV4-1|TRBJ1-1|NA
CASSTGTGGTEAFF
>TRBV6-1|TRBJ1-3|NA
CASSGGNSGNTIYF
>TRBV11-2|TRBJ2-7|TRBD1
CASSPNTGVVYEQYF
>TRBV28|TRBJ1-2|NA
CASSFSPLGGYTF
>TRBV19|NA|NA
CASSPLEGLYEQYF
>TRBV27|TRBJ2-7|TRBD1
CASSSIGTGYDEQYF
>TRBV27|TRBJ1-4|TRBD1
CASGARDSYEKLFF
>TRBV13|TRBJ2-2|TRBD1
CASSYGTGTNTGELFF
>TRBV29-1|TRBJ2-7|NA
CSVADLGEQYF
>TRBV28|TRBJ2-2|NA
CASTLRREMGTGELFF
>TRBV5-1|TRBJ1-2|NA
CASSPGWDYGYTF
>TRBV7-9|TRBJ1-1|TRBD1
CASLWRGQGNTEAFF
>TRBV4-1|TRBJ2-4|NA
CASSQEIFGVAIQYF
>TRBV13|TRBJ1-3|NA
CASSSDVTSGNTIYF
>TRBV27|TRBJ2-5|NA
CASSPGAEETQYF
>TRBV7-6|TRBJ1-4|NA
CASSLGEGSTNEKLFF
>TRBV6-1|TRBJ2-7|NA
CAIRDGNSYEQYF
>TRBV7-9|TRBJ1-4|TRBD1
CASSHTPGQGSEKLFF
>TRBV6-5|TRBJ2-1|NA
CASTAGVYNEQFF
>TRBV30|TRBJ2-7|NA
CAWSVSDGAYEQYF
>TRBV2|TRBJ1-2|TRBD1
CASRGPGQGDGYTF
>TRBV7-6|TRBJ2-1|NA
CASSSDGYNEQFF
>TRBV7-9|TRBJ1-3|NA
CASSLGPPQVSGNTIYF
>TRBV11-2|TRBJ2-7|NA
CASSLIGRFNEQYF
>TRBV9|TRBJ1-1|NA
CASSLGGADTEAFF
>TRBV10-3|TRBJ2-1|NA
CAIRGIEDNEQFF
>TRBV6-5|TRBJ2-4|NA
CASSYSTPPGGIQYF
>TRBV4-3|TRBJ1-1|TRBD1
CASSQDWGTENTEAFF
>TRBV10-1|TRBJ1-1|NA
CASSESTSDEAFF
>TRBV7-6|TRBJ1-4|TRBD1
CASSPQGAGEKLFF
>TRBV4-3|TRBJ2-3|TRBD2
CASSQEWGTSADTQYF
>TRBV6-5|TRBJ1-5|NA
CASGWDQPQHF
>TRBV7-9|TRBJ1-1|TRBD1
CASSETGTGVLANAEAFF
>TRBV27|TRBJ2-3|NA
CASRDSPDTQYF
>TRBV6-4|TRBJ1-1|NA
CASSDGGGEAFF
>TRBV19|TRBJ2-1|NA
CASSTGRTEQFF